This T cell receptor (beta chain) was sequenced during a study of immune cell composition in non-small cell lung cancer. Findings of the study overall: Tumour-reactive clones were not shown to match dominant in vivo tumour clones. Tumour TCR-beta clonality showed no significant link to smoking pack-years. Squamous carcinomas (75%) more often had tumour-associated clones >0.5% than adenocarcinomas (roughly 35%).

Of note for this clone: Its cognate antigen is unknown.

Germline V gene data show CDR1 as SGHNT and CDR2 as YYREEE (reference sequence). CDR3 size: 15 residues. V was clipped by 6 bases and J by 4 bases; unmatched bases: 12. Generated by immunoSEQ multiplex PCR, the TCRdb table keeps only in-frame clones and is missing some. This table has some 2,000 clones, approximately 80% appearing once. The sequence was collected from a human donor with non-small cell lung cancer. The J gene is TRBJ1-2, the V gene TRBV5-4; 7 positions match TRBD1. Sequenced material: lung tumor tissue. CDR3 region: CASTIDPGGGYGYTF. CDR3 sequence (DNA): TGTGCCAGCACCATTGATCCAGGGGGAGGCTATGGCTACACCTTC.